Following are 22 T cell receptor beta chains from one sample sequenced in a study of cytomegalovirus exposure and HLA in healthy donors. PCR primers comprised 60 Vbeta and 13 Jbeta primers. The data were produced by immunoSEQ multiplex PCR, yet TCRdb's version contains in-frame clones alone and is incomplete. Here the sample table reports 100,000 to 150,000 clones. Sequenced material: PBMCs. These receptors all come from a man aged 30-40 years in good health and CMV-seronegative.

V usage is TRBV6-5 and J usage is TRBJ1-4; 10 positions agree with TRBD1. V was pared by 4 bases and J by 3 bases, with 5 bases of the junction left unmatched. CDR1 is MNHEY, CDR2 SVGAGI, per germline. The CDR3 extends over 16 amino acids. The CDR3 DNA follows: TGTGCCAGCAGTTGGGGGACAGGGGCGCCTAATGAAAAACTGTTTTTT. Translating gives CASSWGTGAPNEKLFF.

J is TRBJ2-3 and V is TRBV9, with TRBD1 as a possible D gene (5 bases). The CDR3 loop spans 18 amino acids. CDR1 is SGDLS and CDR2 is YYNGEE in the germline V gene. The V end lost 0 bases, the J end lost 1 base, and 18 bases lay between the germline ends. CDR3 in amino acids: CASSVGSQGDTGTDTQYF. CDR3 nucleotides: TGTGCCAGCAGCGTAGGAAGTCAGGGTGATACGGGCACAGATACGCAGTATTTT.

The chain links TRBV19 to TRBJ2-2; D possibly corresponds to TRBD2 (5 bases). This CDR3 comprises 15 residues. Germline loops: CDR1 LNHDA, CDR2 SQIVND (reference sequence). The ends were cut back, 6 bases at V and 6 bases at J, with 17 bases in the middle. DNA of the CDR3: TGTGCCAGTAGCCCCGTCCGGGGAGTGGCCGGGGAGCTGTTTTTT. Translation gives CASSPVRGVAGELFF.

The CDR3 reads CASSFHEGQGDTEAFF. The DNA of the CDR3 is TGTGCCAGCAGTTTCCACGAAGGACAGGGGGACACTGAAGCTTTCTTT. The rearrangement joins TRBV28 to TRBJ1-1; 10 bases are shared with TRBD1. CDR3 length: 16 residues. CDR1 is MDHEN, CDR2 SYDVKM, per germline. V trimming: 3 bases; J trimming: 3 bases; junction bases outside the gene matches: 7. Variable domain in full (rest from reference TRBV28 and TRBJ1-1): DVKVTQSSRYLVKRTGEKVFLECVQDMDHENMFWYRQDPGLGLRLIYFSYDVKMKEKGDIPEGYSVSREKKERFSLILESASTNQTSMYLCASSFHEGQGDTEAFFGQGTRLTVV.

This chain links TRBV5-6 with TRBJ2-7; D is undetermined. Per the germline V gene, CDR1 is SGHDT and CDR2 is YYEEEE. The CDR3 is made up of 15 amino acids. Between the trimmed V and J ends, which lost 4 bases and 2 bases, there was a span of 16 bases. CDR3 nucleotides: TGTGCCAGCAGCCCCCTCGACTCTCCCCCCTACGAGCAGTACTTC. This gives the protein CASSPLDSPPYEQYF. The variable domain in full, with the rest retrieved from reference TRBV5-6 and TRBJ2-7, is DAGVTQSPTHLIKTRGQQVTLRCSPKSGHDTVSWYQQALGQGPQFIFQYYEEEERQRGNFPDRFSGHQFPNYSSELNVNALLLGDSALYLCASSPLDSPPYEQYFGPGTRLTVT.

The chain employs TRBV11-2 and TRBJ1-2, with 8 bases that match TRBD1. The CDR3 is 16 residues long. Unmatched junction bases numbered 11, after V lost 5 bases and J lost 3 bases. The germline V gene has CDR1 SGHAT and CDR2 FQNNGV. This CDR3 reads CASSIKPLTGDYGYTF. The CDR3 bases are TGTGCCAGCAGCATAAAACCCTTGACAGGGGACTATGGCTACACCTTC.

The chain employs TRBV2 and TRBJ2-7; 8 bases fit TRBD2. This CDR3 is built from 12 residues. The V and J ends lost 7 bases and 6 bases, in that order; junction bases with no gene match: 5. Germline V gene sequence: CDR1 SNHLY, CDR2 FYNNEI. In DNA, the CDR3 is TGTGCCAGCAACGGGGGGGGCGTCGAGCAGTACTTC. This translates into CASNGGGVEQYF.

The rearrangement uses TRBV7-9 and TRBJ2-7; TRBD1 aligns across 9 bases. The junction had 8 bases not matched to a gene; V was cut back by 2 bases and J by 3 bases. CDR1 and CDR2 from the germline V gene are SEHNR and FQNEAQ (reference sequence). The CDR3 has 16 amino acids. CDR3 sequence: CASSLIRWGQGYEQYF. The CDR3 DNA follows: TGTGCCAGCAGCTTAATAAGGTGGGGACAGGGCTACGAGCAGTACTTC.

The chain employs TRBV6-6 and TRBJ1-4; tentatively, D is TRBD1 (6 bases). Looked up from germline, CDR1 is MNHNY and CDR2 is SVGAGI (reference sequence). Trimming took 2 bases from V and 3 from J, leaving 10 bases between them. The CDR3 is 15 residues long. CDR3 nucleotides: TGTGCCAGCAGTTACCCGTCAGGGGCTAATGAAAAACTGTTTTTT. It yields the protein CASSYPSGANEKLFF.

The chain has TRBV6-5 and TRBJ2-1; 9 bases match TRBD2. The CDR3 is 16 residues long. Germline CDR1 reads MNHEY; CDR2 reads SVGAGI. V gave up 1 base and J gave up 4 bases; unmatched junction bases: 5. As DNA, the CDR3 is TGTGCCAGCAGTTACTTTAGCGGGAGAGGATACAATGAGCAGTTCTTC. Protein: CASSYFSGRGYNEQFF.

V usage is TRBV5-6 and J usage is TRBJ1-2; possible D gene TRBD1, 5 bases. Germline V gene sequence: CDR1 SGHDT, CDR2 YYEEEE. The length of the CDR3 is 16 residues. V lost 2 bases and J 7 bases, leaving 21 bases between the germline ends. CDR3 DNA sequence: TGTGCCAGCAGCTTCGAAAACAGACCGGGGGGTTCTGGCTACACCTTC. This translates into CASSFENRPGGSGYTF.

This chain uses TRBV5-1 with TRBJ2-1, with TRBD2 matching 7 bases. Germline V CDR1 and CDR2: SGHRS, YFSETQ. The CDR3 length is 14 residues. The V gene end was trimmed by 4 bases and the J gene end by 8 bases; junction bases not matched to a gene: 9. The CDR3 sequence: CASSGGTIGDEQFF. The DNA for the CDR3 is TGCGCCAGCAGCGGAGGGACTATTGGCGATGAGCAGTTCTTC.

This rearrangement joins TRBV30 to TRBJ2-4; D may be TRBD2 (6 bases). The germline V gene encodes CDR1 GTSNPN and CDR2 SVGIG (reference sequence). This CDR3 region has 15 residues. V gave up 0 bases and J gave up 2 bases, with 11 bases separating them. CDR3 sequence: CAWSVSGRTKNIQYF. The CDR3 bases are TGTGCCTGGAGTGTATCTGGGAGGACCAAAAACATTCAGTACTTC.

The genes are TRBV27 and TRBJ1-6, with D perhaps matching TRBD1 (6 bases). The germline gives CDR1 MNHEY, CDR2 SMNVEV (reference sequence). This CDR3 has 15 amino acids. Trimming took 4 bases from V and 8 from J, leaving 15 bases between them. The CDR3 loop is CASSSTQGGYSPLHF. The DNA for the CDR3 is TGTGCCAGCAGTTCTACACAGGGTGGTTATTCACCCCTCCACTTT.

The rearrangement uses TRBV5-3 and TRBJ1-4, with D possibly being TRBD1 (5 bases). TRBV5-3 qualifies as an ORF whose function is uncertain. The CDR3 runs 16 residues. With 0 bases removed from V and 5 bases from J, the gap between germline ends came to 14 bases. The CDR3 reads CARSLAGVGLNEKLFF. CDR3 nucleotides: TGTGCCAGAAGCTTGGCGGGGGTAGGATTAAATGAAAAACTGTTTTTT.

CDR3 DNA sequence: TGTGCCAGCAATGCGGAGACTAGCGGGAGTTCCTACGAGCAGTACTTC. Translation: CASNAETSGSSYEQYF. J is TRBJ2-7 and V is TRBV28, with 12 positions matching TRBD2. This CDR3 is built from 16 residues. V lost 7 bases and J lost 1; bases outside the gene matches: 8. In germline, CDR1 is MDHEN, CDR2 SYDVKM.

The V and J genes are TRBV6-5 and TRBJ1-2; 7 nucleotides agree with TRBD1. Losses at the gene ends were 4 bases for V and 8 bases for J; bases not matched to a gene: 7. Germline CDR1 reads MNHEY; CDR2 reads SVGAGI. The CDR3 loop spans 13 amino acids. DNA for the CDR3: TGTGCCAGCAGTTTGACAGGGCCCCACGGCTACACCTTC. It encodes CASSLTGPHGYTF.

This chain connects TRBV28 to TRBJ1-3, with 8 bases aligning to TRBD1. Germline CDR1 reads MDHEN; CDR2 reads SYDVKM. The CDR3 covers 15 residues. V lost 3 bases, J lost 4 bases, and 5 bases stayed unmatched. CDR3 amino acids: CASSFGQGAGNTIYF. The DNA for the CDR3 is TGTGCCAGCAGTTTTGGTCAGGGGGCAGGAAACACCATATATTTT.

This sequence joins TRBV28 and TRBJ2-3; 7 bases fit TRBD1. This CDR3 has 15 amino acids. From germline, CDR1 is MDHEN and CDR2 SYDVKM. With 5 bases clipped from V and 2 bases from J, the junction kept 7 bases outside the gene matches. CDR3 sequence: CASSVIQGYTDTQYF. The CDR3 nucleotides are TGTGCCAGCAGTGTAATACAGGGGTACACAGATACGCAGTATTTT.

The rearrangement links TRBV6-1 to TRBJ2-3, with D tentatively TRBD2 (6 bases). V dropped 1 base and J dropped 0 bases, with 20 bases sitting between them. CDR3 length equals 19 residues. Germline assignment: CDR1 MNHNS and CDR2 SASEGT. The CDR3, as DNA: TGTGCCAGCAGTGAAGGACTGACCGGGCTAGCGACAAGCACAGATACGCAGTATTTT. Protein sequence: CASSEGLTGLATSTDTQYF.

The chain couples TRBV29-1 to TRBJ2-7, with 9 bases matching TRBD1. The trim removed 8 bases at V and 4 bases at J, leaving 9 bases unmatched. The CDR3 is made up of 13 amino acids. The V gene's germline CDR1 is SQVTM and CDR2 ANQGSEA. DNA for the CDR3: TGCAGCATAGAGACAGGGGGTACGTACGAGCAGTACTTC. Translating it yields CSIETGGTYEQYF.

The chain joins TRBV7-8 to TRBJ1-5, with 7 bases lining up with TRBD1. Germline trimming cut 1 base from V and 3 bases from J; bases unmatched to any gene: 6. Looked up from germline, CDR1 is SGHVS and CDR2 is FQNEAQ. CDR3 length equals 16 residues. CDR3 coding DNA: TGTGCCAGCAGCTTAGGGACTGGGACAGTCAATCAGCCCCAGCATTTT. As protein: CASSLGTGTVNQPQHF. Variable domain in full (rest from reference TRBV7-8 and TRBJ1-5): GAGVSQSPRYKVAKRGQDVALRCDPISGHVSLFWYQQALGQGPEFLTYFQNEAQLDKSGLPSDRFFAERPEGSVSTLKIQRTQQEDSAVYLCASSLGTGTVNQPQHFGDGTRLSIL.